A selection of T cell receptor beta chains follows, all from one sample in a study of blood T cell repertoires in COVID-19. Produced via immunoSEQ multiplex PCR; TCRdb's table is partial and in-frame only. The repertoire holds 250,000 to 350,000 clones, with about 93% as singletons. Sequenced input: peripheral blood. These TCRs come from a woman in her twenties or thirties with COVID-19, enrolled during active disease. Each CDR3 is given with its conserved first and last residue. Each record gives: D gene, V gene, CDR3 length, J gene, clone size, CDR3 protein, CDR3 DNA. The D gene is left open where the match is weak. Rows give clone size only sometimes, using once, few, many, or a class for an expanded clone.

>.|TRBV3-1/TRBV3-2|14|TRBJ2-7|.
CASSQDSGKYEQYF
TGTGCCAGCAGCCAAGACTCAGGGAAGTACGAGCAGTACTTC
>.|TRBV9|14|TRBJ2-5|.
CASSVGTGWETQYF
TGTGCCAGCAGCGTAGGCACAGGGTGGGAGACCCAGTACTTC
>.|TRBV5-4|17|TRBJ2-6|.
CASRPGTFYSGANVLTF
TGTGCCAGCAGGCCCGGGACTTTCTACTCTGGGGCCAACGTCCTGACTTTC
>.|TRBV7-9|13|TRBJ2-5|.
CASSLAGGATKYF
TGTGCCAGCAGCTTAGCGGGGGGAGCCACTAAGTACTTC
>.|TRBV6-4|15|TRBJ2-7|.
CASSDLRQGWYEQYF
TGTGCCAGCAGTGACCTTCGTCAGGGTTGGTACGAGCAGTACTTC
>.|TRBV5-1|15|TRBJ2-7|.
CASSPGTAEGYEQYF
TGCGCCAGCAGCCCTGGGACAGCGGAGGGCTACGAGCAGTACTTC
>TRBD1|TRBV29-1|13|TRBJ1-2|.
CSVKGTGVFSYTF
TGCAGCGTGAAAGGGACAGGGGTCTTTAGCTACACCTTC
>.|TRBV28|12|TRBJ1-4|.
CASSSAREKLFF
TGTGCCAGCAGTTCGGCCAGGGAAAAACTGTTTTTT
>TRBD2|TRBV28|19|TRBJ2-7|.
CASSSPDRLGTSERDEQYF
TGTGCCAGCAGTTCACCGGATCGACTAGGTACTAGCGAAAGGGACGAGCAGTACTTC
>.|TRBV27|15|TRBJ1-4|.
CASSLYSGAEEKLFF
TGTGCCAGCAGTTTATATTCAGGGGCGGAAGAAAAACTGTTTTTT
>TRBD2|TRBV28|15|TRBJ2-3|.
CASSFGGSSTDTQYF
TGTGCCAGCAGTTTCGGGGGGTCGAGCACAGATACGCAGTATTTT
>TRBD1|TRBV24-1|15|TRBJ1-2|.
CATSGGGKGAYGYTF
TGTGCCACCAGTGGAGGAGGGAAGGGGGCCTATGGCTACACCTTC
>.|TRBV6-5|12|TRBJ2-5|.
CASRKTRETQYF
TGTGCCAGCAGAAAAACTAGGGAGACCCAGTACTTC
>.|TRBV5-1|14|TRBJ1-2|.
CASSPGTGNYGYTF
TGCGCCAGCAGCCCCGGTACAGGGAACTATGGCTACACCTTC
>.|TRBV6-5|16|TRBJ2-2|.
CASSYVGGRGTGELFF
TGTGCCAGCAGTTACGTTGGGGGCCGGGGCACCGGGGAGCTGTTTTTT
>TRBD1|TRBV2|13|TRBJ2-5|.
CASSWDRLETQYF
TGTGCCAGCAGTTGGGACAGGTTGGAGACCCAGTACTTC
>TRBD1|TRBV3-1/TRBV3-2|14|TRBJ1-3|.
CASSATGTGNTIYF
TGTGCCAGCAGCGCGACAGGGACTGGAAACACCATATATTTT
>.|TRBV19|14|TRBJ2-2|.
CASSPGLATGELFF
TGTGCCAGTAGCCCAGGTCTAGCCACCGGGGAGCTGTTTTTT
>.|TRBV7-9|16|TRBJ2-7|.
CASSLFGGPSSYEQYF
TGTGCCAGCAGCTTATTCGGCGGGCCGAGCTCCTACGAGCAGTACTTC
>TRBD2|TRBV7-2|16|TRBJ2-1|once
CASSLGLAVSYNEQFF
TGTGCCAGCAGCTTAGGACTAGCGGTCTCCTACAATGAGCAGTTCTTC
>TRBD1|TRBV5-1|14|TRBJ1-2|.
CASSLEDRDYGYTF
TGCGCCAGCAGCTTGGAGGACAGGGACTATGGCTACACCTTC
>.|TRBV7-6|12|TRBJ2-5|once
CASSSRGETQYF
TGTGCCAGCAGCTCAAGAGGCGAGACCCAGTACTTC
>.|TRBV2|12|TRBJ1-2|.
CASTRLDYGYTF
TGTGCCAGCACCAGGTTGGACTATGGCTACACCTTC
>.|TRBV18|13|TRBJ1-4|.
CASSQGPWEKLFF
TGTGCCAGCTCACAGGGGCCGTGGGAAAAACTGTTTTTT
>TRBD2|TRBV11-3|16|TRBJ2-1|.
CASSLDRTGGLNEQFF
TGTGCCAGCAGCTTAGATAGGACGGGAGGGTTGAATGAGCAGTTCTTC
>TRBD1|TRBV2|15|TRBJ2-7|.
CASTSRDRVFYEQYF
TGTGCCAGCACCAGCCGGGACAGGGTTTTCTACGAGCAGTACTTC
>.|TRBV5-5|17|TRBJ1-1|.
CASSLEPVAGVNTEAFF
TGTGCCAGCAGCTTGGAACCAGTTGCAGGGGTGAACACTGAAGCTTTCTTT
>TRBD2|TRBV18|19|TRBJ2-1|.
CASSFDPGGLAGEYNEQFF
TGTGCCAGCTCATTTGACCCCGGGGGGCTAGCGGGAGAGTACAATGAGCAGTTCTTC
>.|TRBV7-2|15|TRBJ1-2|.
CASSLDSGANYGYTF
TGTGCCAGCAGCTTAGATAGCGGAGCTAACTATGGCTACACCTTC
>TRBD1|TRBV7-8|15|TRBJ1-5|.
CASSLPQGTYQPQHF
TGTGCCAGCAGCCTACCACAGGGGACGTATCAGCCCCAGCATTTT
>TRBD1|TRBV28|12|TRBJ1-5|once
CASSGTGRPQHF
TGTGCCAGCAGCGGGACAGGACGGCCCCAGCATTTT
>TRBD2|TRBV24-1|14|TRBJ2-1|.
CATSVAGEYNEQFF
TGTGCCACCAGTGTAGCGGGAGAATACAATGAGCAGTTCTTC
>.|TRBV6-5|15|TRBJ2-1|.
CASNRGTEFYNEQFF
TGTGCCAGCAACCGCGGGACGGAGTTTTACAATGAGCAGTTCTTC
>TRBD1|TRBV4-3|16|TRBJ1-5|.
CASSQGQGGGNQPQHF
TGCGCCAGCAGCCAAGGACAGGGGGGAGGCAATCAGCCCCAGCATTTT
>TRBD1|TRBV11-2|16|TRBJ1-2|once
CASSLGMSTGRGGYTF
TGTGCCAGCAGCTTGGGGATGTCGACAGGGAGAGGTGGCTACACCTTC
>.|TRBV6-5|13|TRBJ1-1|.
CASSRAGRTEAFF
TGTGCCAGCAGCCGAGCGGGGCGGACTGAAGCTTTCTTT
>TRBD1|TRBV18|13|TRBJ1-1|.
CASSQDRDTEAFF
TGTGCCAGCTCACAGGACAGGGACACTGAAGCTTTCTTT
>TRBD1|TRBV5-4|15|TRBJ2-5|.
CASSERGQLQETQYF
TGTGCCAGCAGCGAAAGGGGACAGCTCCAAGAGACCCAGTACTTC
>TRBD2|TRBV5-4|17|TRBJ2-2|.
CASSLGGLAGVSGELFF
TGTGCCAGCAGCTTGGGGGGCCTGGCGGGAGTTTCCGGGGAGCTGTTTTTT
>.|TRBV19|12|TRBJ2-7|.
CASHGGPHEQYF
TGTGCCAGCCACGGAGGGCCCCACGAGCAGTACTTC